Here is one T cell receptor beta chain with its context. These data belong to a study of T-cell reconstitution after alpha-beta-depleted transplantation in children. With 0 bases removed from V and 1 base from J, the gap between germline ends came to 7 bases. CDR3 length: 14 amino acids. Looked up from germline, CDR1 is SGHNT and CDR2 is YENEEA. A TCRbeta library incorporating unique molecular identifiers was prepared. In TCRdb, the PCR reads were re-called with MiXCR into one record per CDR3 protein. The sample lists roughly 420,000 distinct CDR3 sequences; under 20% were seen once. This TCR was recovered from a boy in the first two years of life who had a stem cell transplant for Wiskott-Aldrich syndrome, so the T cells may come from the graft donor. The chain couples TRBV11-3 to TRBJ2-7; D gene uncertain. Sequences were derived from PBMCs, mostly from graft donor cells, sampled 360 days after TCRalphabeta/CD19-depleted stem cell transplant. The CDR3 DNA reads TGTGCCAGCAGCTTAGAAGCTGTTTCCTACGAGCAGTACTTC. Residues: CASSLEAVSYEQYF.